The present T cell receptor (beta chain) was sequenced within a study of technical replicates of blood from several donors. Sequencing was performed with immunoSEQ multiplex PCR; in TCRdb, only in-frame clones are kept and a portion is missing. This sample carries 70,000 to 85,000 clones, about 92% of them seen once, and the ten largest clones take around 0.27%. The CDR3 is 14 amino acids. V lost 1 base, J lost 4 bases, and 10 bases lay in between. Germline V gives CDR1 SGHAT, CDR2 FQNNGV. Sequencing was done on a sample of T cells isolated from PBMCs. The receptor comes from a human donor in good health. This chain joins TRBV11-2 and TRBJ1-2; the D gene is possibly TRBD1 (6 bases). The CDR3 DNA reads TGTGCCAGCAGCTTAGCGGGACAAGGCTATGGCTACACCTTC. The encoded protein is CASSLAGQGYGYTF.